This TCR beta chain derives from a study of blood T cell repertoires in COVID-19 (dated by TCRdb to the early 2020s). For the study in its entirety: Samples covering the acute and convalescent phases of COVID-19 were provided by collaborators in the United States, Italy and Spain. The material from the prospective study consisted of cDNA or gDNA derived from T cells, B-cell-depleted T cells, or PBMCs. Subjects who had been exposed to COVID-19, were actively infected with it, or had recovered from it provided the deeply sampled blood TCRbeta repertoires that made up the dataset. The repertoires were made available in a free public database intended to serve as a resource for research on the immune response to SARS-CoV-2. The samples were drawn from the first 160 participants of the ongoing ImmuneRACE study and from 1,200 or so subjects provided by 6 global collaborators. The sample metadata nearly always contained a de-identified subject ID, COVID-19 status, age in years and sex. HLA class I and class II types, where available, came from metadata supplied by the sample provider rather than from assay-based typing. What the work shows at the level of the full study, not this receptor alone: How much clinical and demographic metadata was included differed by source and by participant, and the metadata was provided uncurated.

With respect to this clone: It lacks a known antigen. Base qualities were left out, and no much larger clone turns up one base away.

One collaborating source in Seattle enrolled patients during active infection and followed them longitudinally through the course of disease. Collaborating institutions collected whole blood in K2EDTA tubes following their own protocols. Collaborator samples were shipped for TCRbeta analysis as frozen whole blood, isolated PBMCs, or DNA extracted from either sample type. The immunoSEQ Assay, a bias-controlled multiplex PCR, was used to amplify TCRbeta CDR3 regions from genomic DNA. The paper's processing steps were these. The number of nucleated cells in each sample was estimated from the amplification of reference gene primers within the assay. To quantify the absolute abundance of each unique TCRbeta CDR3 rearrangement, sequence reads were collapsed and filtered. Productive Simpson clonality was computed per sample as the square root of Simpson's diversity index over productive rearrangements. In TCRdb, the immuneACCESS table is reduced to in-frame sequences with V and J assigned. These tables do not hold every clone; where another copy was compared, an unresolved V gene accounts for under half, and the others remain unexplained. That table supplies the V and J calls and clone size; D and trimming were determined from the DNA. A total of 85,000 to 100,000 clones appear in this sample, about 90% of them only once. Around 2.2% of the sample is held by the ten biggest clonotypes.

Germline trimming amounts to 4 bases on V and 2 bases on J, with 6 as the count of junction bases outside the gene matches. The CDR3 runs 16 amino acids, cysteine and phenylalanine included. The CDR3 DNA has 48 bases and is translated from base 1. In the germline V gene (reference sequence), CDR1 corresponds to LNHDA and CDR2 to SQIVND. The rearranged chain carries TRBV19 and TRBJ1-4, with 8 central nucleotides matching TRBD1. Sample: peripheral blood. The receptor was isolated from a man aged 50 to 59 with COVID-19, enrolled during active disease. The CDR3: CASSTGQVNTNEKLFF. The bases are TGTGCCAGTAGTACGGGACAGGTGAACACTAATGAAAAACTGTTTTTT.